Shown below are 28 T cell receptor beta chains from a single sample sequenced in a study of cytomegalovirus exposure and HLA in healthy donors (dated by TCRdb to 2016 to 2017). Receptor amplification or capture employed the immunoSEQ multiplex PCR assay. A mixture of 60 forward primers for TCR Vbeta segments and 13 reverse primers for TCR Jbeta segments was used in the multiplex PCR. TCRdb took over this immuneACCESS table, retaining in-frame rearrangements with V and J assigned. Such tables are incomplete; in checked studies, under half of the missing clones stem from an unresolved V gene, and the remainder is unexplained. Within this sample are around 190,000 clones, with more than 65% of them counted one time only. 3% to 3.5% of the sample belongs to the ten largest clones. Sequencing was done on a sample of PBMCs. The receptors shown here come from a woman under 40 in good health and CMV-seropositive.

The chain joins TRBV29-1 to TRBJ2-4; TRBD1 agrees at 7 bases. The CDR3 runs to 13 residues. CDR1 is SQVTM, CDR2 ANQGSEA, per germline. With V trimmed by 3 bases and J by 10 bases, 9 bases remained unmatched. The DNA for the CDR3 is TGCAGCGTTGACGGGACAGACGGGCTGATTCAGTACTTC. Amino acids: CSVDGTDGLIQYF.

This clone was observed once. This chain joins TRBV19 and TRBJ2-7; no definite D call. The germline V and J ends were trimmed by 5 bases and 2 bases, with 19 bases remaining between them. The CDR3 is made up of 16 amino acids. Germline CDR1 reads LNHDA; CDR2 reads SQIVND (reference sequence). The CDR3 spells CASSVSGSSPTYEQYF. CDR3 bases: TGTGCCAGTAGTGTTTCCGGGTCGTCACCCACCTACGAGCAGTACTTC.

The chain recombines TRBV7-6 with TRBJ2-2, with a possible D match to TRBD2 (5 bases). Germline V lookup: CDR1 SGHVS, CDR2 FNYEAQ. V was pared by 5 bases and J by 4 bases, with 17 bases between. This CDR3 region has 16 residues. The CDR3 protein is CASSLRASGVTGELFF. CDR3 nucleotides: TGTGCCAGCAGCCTTCGGGCCAGCGGAGTCACCGGGGAGCTGTTTTTT.

As to this clone: A junction end diverges from the germline sequence, so it may reflect a read error. V gene TRBV28 combines with J gene TRBJ1-1, with D unclear. This CDR3 is 12 amino acids long. The germline V gene encodes CDR1 MDHEN and CDR2 SYDVKM. Here the CDR3 DNA reads TGTGCCAGCAATTTACCGGGAGCAAGGGCTTTCTTT. Encoded protein: CASNLPGARAFF.

The rearrangement joins TRBV11-2 to TRBJ1-5; TRBD1 matches at 9 bases. CDR1 and CDR2 (germline): SGHAT, FQNNGV. The CDR3 totals 15 residues. V was pared by 5 bases and J by 2 bases, with 4 bases of the junction left unmatched. The CDR3 sequence is CASSVRQGGNQPQHF. CDR3 DNA sequence: TGTGCCAGCAGCGTTAGACAGGGGGGCAATCAGCCCCAGCATTTT.

The DNA of the CDR3 is TGTGCCAGCAGCTCGGACAGCTATGGCTACACCTTC. It encodes CASSSDSYGYTF. The V call is TRBV5-4, the J call TRBJ1-2; weak D call: TRBD1 (6 bases). The V and J ends lost 3 bases and 4 bases respectively, with 7 bases between them. The CDR3 runs to 12 residues. The germline V gene encodes CDR1 SGHNT and CDR2 YYREEE (reference sequence). The full variable domain, rest sourced from reference TRBV5-4 and TRBJ1-2, is ETGVTQSPTHLIKTRGQQVTLRCSSQSGHNTVSWYQQALGQGPQFIFQYYREEENGRGNFPPRFSGLQFPNYSSELNVNALELDDSALYLCASSSDSYGYTFGSGTRLTVV.

This clone came up once. The V and J genes are TRBV10-3 and TRBJ2-1; TRBD2 might be the D (6 bases). CDR3 length equals 13 residues. Germline V gene lookup returns CDR1 ENHRY and CDR2 SYGVKD. Trimming cost V 3 bases and J 9 bases, with 12 bases left between them. CDR3 DNA sequence: TGTGCCATCAGTGATCCACTAGCAGCTGAGCAGTTCTTC. This gives the protein CAISDPLAAEQFF.

The CDR3 nucleotides are TGCGCCAGCAGTCAATATCTAGGGGGGGCCGTTACCCACCGTAATCAGCCCCAGCATTTT. Protein product: CASSQYLGGAVTHRNQPQHF. The rearrangement joins TRBV23-1 to TRBJ1-5, with a weak D call TRBD1 (6 bases). TRBV23-1 is an ORF for which the function is uncertain. This CDR3 region has 20 residues. The germline V and J ends were trimmed by 1 base and 4 bases, with 26 bases remaining between them.

This chain joins TRBV29-1 and TRBJ1-1; D is undetermined. Germline V gives CDR1 SQVTM, CDR2 ANQGSEA. The CDR3 sequence is 12 residues long. V gave up 6 bases and J gave up 3 bases, with 11 bases separating them. The CDR3 DNA reads TGCAGCGTCTCCCGGGTTGACACTGAAGCTTTCTTT. The encoded protein is CSVSRVDTEAFF.

This clone has just a few counts. The chain uses TRBV6-1 and TRBJ2-2; the D gene is possibly TRBD1 (5 bases). The germline V gene has CDR1 MNHNS and CDR2 SASEGT. The germline V and J ends were trimmed by 7 bases and 4 bases, with 7 bases remaining between them. This CDR3 has 12 amino acids. The CDR3 DNA follows: TGTGCCAGCATAAGGGGCACCGGGGAGCTGTTTTTT. Protein: CASIRGTGELFF.

This chain joins TRBV18 and TRBJ2-2, with D uncertain. V was trimmed by 5 bases and J by 9 bases, leaving 13 bases between them. Looked up from germline, CDR1 is KGHSH and CDR2 is LQKENI. This CDR3 comprises 13 residues. CDR3 residues: CASSKTSSRELFF. CDR3 DNA sequence: TGTGCCAGCTCAAAGACCAGTAGCCGGGAGCTGTTTTTT.

The rearrangement links TRBV6-1 to TRBJ2-6, with a possible D match to TRBD2 (5 bases). Germline V CDR1 and CDR2: MNHNS, SASEGT. Trimming removed 6 bases at V and 2 bases at J, with 11 bases between. The CDR3 has 15 amino acids. This chain's CDR3 is CASSDSGAGANVLTF. CDR3 in DNA: TGTGCCAGCAGCGACTCCGGGGCTGGGGCCAACGTCCTGACTTTC.

V and J are TRBV27 and TRBJ2-7; perhaps TRBD1 as D (6 bases). Trimming left V 8 bases short and J 2 bases short, with 10 bases between. This CDR3 has 12 amino acids. Germline loops: CDR1 MNHEY, CDR2 SMNVEV (reference sequence). CDR3 DNA: TGTGCCAGCCGGGACATGGCCTACGAGCAGTACTTC. It encodes CASRDMAYEQYF.

This chain connects TRBV28 to TRBJ2-7; weak D call: TRBD2 (6 bases). Trimming took 9 bases from V and 3 from J, leaving 15 bases between them. CDR1 is MDHEN and CDR2 is SYDVKM in the germline V gene. The length of the CDR3 is 13 residues. This chain's CDR3 is CASKGGESYEQYF. For the CDR3, the DNA is TGTGCCAGTAAAGGAGGGGAGAGCTACGAGCAGTACTTC.

The J gene is TRBJ2-1, the V gene TRBV7-9, with 13 bases lining up with TRBD2. This CDR3 comprises 16 residues. Germline values: CDR1 SEHNR, CDR2 FQNEAQ (reference sequence). V shed 5 bases and J 3 bases; nucleotides not matched to a gene: 4. CDR3 sequence reads: CASSPGLAGLYNEQFF. In nucleotides, the CDR3 is TGTGCCAGCAGCCCGGGACTAGCGGGACTCTACAATGAGCAGTTCTTC.

This clone has a single count. The chain links TRBV29-1 to TRBJ1-2, with 7 nucleotides matching TRBD1. This CDR3 spans 11 amino acids. Trimming at V came to 7 bases and at J to 8 bases, leaving 7 bases not matched to a gene. Germline V CDR1 and CDR2: SQVTM, ANQGSEA. The chain's CDR3 is CSDEQGTGYTF. CDR3 nucleotide sequence: TGCAGCGACGAACAGGGGACGGGCTACACCTTC.

The J gene is TRBJ1-4, the V gene TRBV6-1; 7 nucleotides line up with TRBD1. The germline CDR1 and CDR2 sequences are MNHNS and SASEGT. This CDR3 is 12 amino acids long. With 8 bases clipped from V and 7 bases from J, the junction kept 4 bases outside the gene matches. Here the CDR3 DNA reads TGTGCCAGCCGCGACAGGGTTGAAAAACTGTTTTTT. Encoded protein: CASRDRVEKLFF.

CDR3 amino acids: CASSPVGLAGSSYEQYF. The CDR3 DNA sequence: TGTGCCAGCTCACCAGTGGGACTAGCGGGGTCCTCCTACGAGCAGTACTTC. The gene calls are TRBV18 and TRBJ2-7; 13 bases agree with TRBD2. Germline V gene sequence: CDR1 KGHSH, CDR2 LQKENI. This CDR3 region has 17 residues. The V gene end was trimmed by 2 bases and the J gene end by 0 bases; junction bases not matched to a gene: 4.

Only a few counts were recorded for this clone. The V and J genes are TRBV28 and TRBJ1-5, with TRBD1 identical over 7 bases. The germline CDR1 and CDR2 sequences are MDHEN and SYDVKM. The V segment lost 5 bases and the J segment 7 bases; nucleotides outside the gene matches: 5. There are 13 residues in the CDR3. Written as DNA, the CDR3 is TGTGCCAGCAGTGACAGGGCCAGGCAGCCCCAGCATTTT. Protein sequence: CASSDRARQPQHF.

This rearrangement joins TRBV28 to TRBJ1-1; 9 bases are a match to TRBD1. The CDR3 contains 14 residues. Trimming at V came to 5 bases and at J to 4 bases, leaving 5 bases not matched to a gene. Germline CDR1 reads MDHEN; CDR2 reads SYDVKM. Here the CDR3 reads CASSPRQGVTEAFF. The DNA for the CDR3 is TGTGCCAGCAGTCCGCGACAGGGGGTCACTGAAGCTTTCTTT.

This chain joins TRBV10-2 and TRBJ1-1; 7 bases line up with TRBD1. In germline, CDR1 is WSHSY, CDR2 SAAADI. V was clipped by 7 bases and J by 1 base; unmatched bases: 6. CDR3 length: 14 amino acids. CDR3 protein: CASTQGLTNTEAFF. The CDR3 coding sequence is TGCGCCAGCACACAGGGGCTTACGAACACTGAAGCTTTCTTT.

J is TRBJ2-1 and V is TRBV6-4; 8 nucleotides line up with TRBD2. The CDR3 has 15 amino acids. V trimming: 5 bases; J trimming: 0 bases; junction bases outside the gene matches: 3. Germline V CDR1 and CDR2: MRHNA, SNTAGT. CDR3 loop: CASSPAGGSYNEQFF. The DNA for the CDR3 is TGTGCCAGCAGTCCGGCGGGAGGCTCCTACAATGAGCAGTTCTTC.

The chain links TRBV7-9 to TRBJ1-1, with 7 bases aligning to TRBD1. V shed 5 bases and J 2 bases; nucleotides not matched to a gene: 8. The CDR3 is made up of 15 amino acids. Germline V gives CDR1 SEHNR, CDR2 FQNEAQ (reference sequence). The CDR3 here is CASSRSGTVNTEAFF. DNA for the CDR3: TGTGCCAGCAGCCGTTCCGGGACAGTTAACACTGAAGCTTTCTTT.

This rearrangement joins TRBV5-1 to TRBJ2-3; 11 bases are shared with TRBD1. Trimming cost V 4 bases and J 3 bases; bases outside gene matches: 1. CDR1 and CDR2 (germline): SGHRS, YFSETQ. The CDR3 consists of 14 residues. Written as DNA, the CDR3 is TGCGCCAGCAGCGGGACAGGGGGAACAGATACGCAGTATTTT. Translated, it gives CASSGTGGTDTQYF.

The rearrangement links TRBV27 to TRBJ1-1; a weak D match, TRBD1 (5 bases). Trimming stripped 6 bases from V and 1 base from J, with 9 bases between. The CDR3 covers 13 residues. CDR1 is MNHEY, CDR2 SMNVEV, per germline (reference sequence). CDR3 nucleotides: TGTGCCAGCAGCCCCACAGGGAACACTGAAGCTTTCTTT. Translated: CASSPTGNTEAFF.

This rearrangement joins TRBV6-5 to TRBJ1-2, with D uncertain. The germline gives CDR1 MNHEY, CDR2 SVGAGI. The CDR3 totals 15 residues. V gave up 2 bases and J gave up 3 bases, with 13 bases separating them. The CDR3 loop is CASSYAMTDYYGYTF. DNA of the CDR3: TGTGCCAGCAGTTACGCTATGACGGACTACTATGGCTACACCTTC.

This clone has a handful of counts. V usage is TRBV7-2 and J usage is TRBJ2-4; D gene ambiguous. Between the trimmed V and J ends, which lost 1 base and 7 bases, there was a span of 11 bases. CDR1 and CDR2 (germline): SGHTA, FQGNSA. The CDR3 spans 14 residues. This CDR3 is CASSLVAPENIQYF. Written as DNA, the CDR3 is TGTGCCAGCAGCTTAGTGGCTCCGGAGAACATTCAGTACTTC.

V usage is TRBV7-6 and J usage is TRBJ2-1, with 9 bases aligning to TRBD2. The CDR3 is 15 amino acids. The trim removed 1 base at V and 4 bases at J, leaving 2 bases unmatched. The germline gives CDR1 SGHVS, CDR2 FNYEAQ. CDR3: CASSLGTSVYNEQFF. CDR3 bases: TGTGCCAGCAGCTTAGGGACTAGCGTTTACAATGAGCAGTTCTTC.